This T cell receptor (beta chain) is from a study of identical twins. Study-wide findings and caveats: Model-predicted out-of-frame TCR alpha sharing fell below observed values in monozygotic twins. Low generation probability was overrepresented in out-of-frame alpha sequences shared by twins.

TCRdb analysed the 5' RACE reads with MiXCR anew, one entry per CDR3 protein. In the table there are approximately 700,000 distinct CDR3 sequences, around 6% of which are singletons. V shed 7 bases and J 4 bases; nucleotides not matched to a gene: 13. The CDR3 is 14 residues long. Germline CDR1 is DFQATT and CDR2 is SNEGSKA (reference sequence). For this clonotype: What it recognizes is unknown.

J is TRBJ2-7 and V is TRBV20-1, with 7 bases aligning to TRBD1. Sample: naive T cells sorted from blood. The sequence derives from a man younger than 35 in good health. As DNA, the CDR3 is TGCAGTGGAAATACAGGGGTAGGGAAGTACGAGCAGTACTTC. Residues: CSGNTGVGKYEQYF.